The 27 T cell receptor beta chains presented below share a single source sample, sequenced in a study of T cells in Graves' hyperthyroidism and ophthalmopathy. TCR beta CDR3 regions were amplified from RNA. With the HTBI primer set, the TCR CDR3 went through a first round of RT-PCR. MiXCR, applied by TCRdb to the multiplex PCR reads, yields one record per CDR3 protein. The sample shows about 480,000 distinct CDR3 sequences, roughly an eighth of them seen only once. Sequencing used blood. The receptors originated from a woman under 30 with Graves' hyperthyroidism.

A few counts support this clonotype. The J gene is TRBJ2-1, the V gene TRBV9, with 9 bases fitting TRBD2. From germline, CDR1 is SGDLS and CDR2 YYNGEE. The CDR3 consists of 14 residues. Trimming took 4 bases from V and 6 from J; bases not matched to a gene: 5. CDR3 DNA: TGTGCCAGCAGCATTCAGACTAGCGGCAATGAGCAGTTCTTC. This translates into CASSIQTSGNEQFF.

The chain combines TRBV6-5 with TRBJ2-2; D ambiguous. CDR3 size: 13 residues. The germline V and J ends were trimmed by 2 bases and 3 bases, with 4 bases remaining between them. Germline values: CDR1 MNHEY, CDR2 SVGAGI. The DNA of the CDR3 is TGTGCCAGCAGTTACCCTTACACCGGGGAGCTGTTTTTT. It encodes CASSYPYTGELFF.

This clonotype was counted only a few times. CDR3 loop: CASSVLGGSEAFF. In DNA form, the CDR3 reads TGCGCCAGCAGCGTTTTAGGGGGGTCTGAAGCTTTCTTT. The V call is TRBV5-1, the J call TRBJ1-1; perhaps TRBD1 as D (6 bases). The CDR3 is 13 residues long. CDR1 SGHRS and CDR2 YFSETQ come from the germline V gene. Trimming left V 4 bases short and J 6 bases short, with 13 bases between.

Notes on this clonotype: With a much larger clone just one base away, this may be a read error. The chain combines TRBV15 with TRBJ2-7; 8 bases line up with TRBD2. V shed 8 bases, J shed 0 bases, and the junction held 24 bases outside the gene matches. Germline loops: CDR1 LNHNV, CDR2 YYDKDF (reference sequence). This CDR3 spans 20 amino acids. The CDR3 here is CATPERRGGRKKGSSYEQYF. CDR3 DNA sequence: TGTGCCACCCCCGAACGTCGGGGCGGGAGGAAAAAAGGGAGCTCCTACGAGCAGTACTTC.

This clonotype was recorded at least ten times. The rearrangement links TRBV12-3 or TRBV12-4 to TRBJ2-1, with D unclear. CDR3 length: 14 residues. Trimming left V 4 bases short and J 8 bases short, with 15 bases between. CDR3 nucleotides: TGTGCCAGCAGTTCCATCGGTATGGGCGATGAGCAGTTCTTC. Its translation is CASSSIGMGDEQFF.

This clonotype was found many times. The V call is TRBV11-2, the J call TRBJ2-1; maybe TRBD2 (6 bases). The CDR3 is 14 residues long. CDR1 and CDR2 (germline): SGHAT, FQNNGV. Trimming pared 0 bases from V and 6 bases from J, leaving 9 bases between. DNA of the CDR3: TGTGCCAGCAGCTTAGATCGGCGGGGCAATGAGCAGTTCTTC. Amino acids: CASSLDRRGNEQFF.

This clonotype appeared many times. The chain carries TRBV3-1 and TRBJ2-5; 7 bases fit TRBD1. This CDR3 comprises 15 residues. Germline V gives CDR1 LGHDT, CDR2 YNNKEL (reference sequence). Trimming cost V 5 bases and J 1 base; bases outside gene matches: 7. The CDR3 DNA is TGTGCCAGCAGCTCCCGGGACAGTTCCCAAGAGACCCAGTACTTC. This sequence encodes CASSSRDSSQETQYF.

This clonotype was detected a few times. The chain is built from TRBV15 and TRBJ1-2; D gene unclear. Trimming removed 0 bases from V and 3 bases from J, with 11 bases in between. Germline V gene data show CDR1 as LNHNV and CDR2 as YYDKDF (reference sequence). CDR3 length: 15 residues. CDR3 region: CATSRERNVDYGYTF. The CDR3 DNA follows: TGTGCCACCAGCAGAGAAAGAAACGTAGACTATGGCTACACCTTC.

The chain couples TRBV12-3 or TRBV12-4 to TRBJ2-3, with 10 positions matching TRBD2. The ends lost 3 bases at V and 5 bases at J; junction bases unmatched: 11. The CDR3 has 17 residues. CDR3 region: CASSFLAGAPGEDTQYF. Written as DNA, the CDR3 is TGTGCCAGCAGTTTCCTAGCGGGAGCCCCGGGAGAAGATACGCAGTATTTT.

This clonotype was counted at least ten times. V is TRBV5-1 and J is TRBJ1-1; D remains unclear. Germline V gene sequence: CDR1 SGHRS, CDR2 YFSETQ. This CDR3 comprises 15 residues. V lost 0 bases to trimming and J lost 4 bases, with 13 bases between them. The CDR3 loop is CASSLDLNGLTEAFF. Written as DNA, the CDR3 is TGCGCCAGCAGCTTGGACTTGAACGGGCTCACTGAAGCTTTCTTT. Full variable domain (rest looked up from reference TRBV5-1 and TRBJ1-1): KAGVTQTPRYLIKTRGQQVTLSCSPISGHRSVSWYQQTPGQGLQFLFEYFSETQRNKGNFPGRFSGRQFSNSRSEMNVSTLELGDSALYLCASSLDLNGLTEAFFGQGTRLTVV.

This clonotype came up a few times. This chain joins TRBV9 and TRBJ2-1; 8 bases match TRBD1. The CDR3 length is 15 residues. The trim removed 2 bases at V and 1 base at J, leaving 2 bases unmatched. From germline, CDR1 is SGDLS and CDR2 YYNGEE. The CDR3 nucleotides are TGTGCCAGCAGCGTCGGGGACAGGTCCTACAATGAGCAGTTCTTC. The encoded protein is CASSVGDRSYNEQFF.

There are many counts of this clonotype. J is TRBJ2-7 and V is TRBV12-3 or TRBV12-4, with D perhaps matching TRBD1 or TRBD2 (5 bases each). CDR3 size: 17 residues. Deletions cut 6 bases from V and 4 bases from J, with 25 bases between. CDR3 amino acids: CASSNDLGEGSTYEQYV. CDR3 coding DNA: TGTGCCAGCAGCAACGATCTGGGCGAGGGGTCTACTTACGAGCAGTACGTC.

Only a few counts were recorded for this clonotype. The rearrangement links TRBV12-3 or TRBV12-4 to TRBJ1-1; D is unclear. The CDR3 covers 13 residues. Trimming left V 8 bases short and J 2 bases short, with 12 bases between. In DNA, the CDR3 is TGTGCCAGCTTAAGGGCAGATAACACTGAAGCTTTCTTT. Encoded protein: CASLRADNTEAFF.

This clonotype has only a few counts. The V call is TRBV24-1, the J call TRBJ2-2; D is possibly TRBD2 (5 bases). V lost 8 bases to trimming and J lost 1 base, with 7 bases between them. The CDR3 totals 13 residues. Germline loops: CDR1 KGHDR, CDR2 SFDVKD. The CDR3 nucleotides are TGTGCCACCACCGGGATGAACACCGGGGAGCTGTTTTTT. It is translated as CATTGMNTGELFF.

The rearrangement joins TRBV6-1 to TRBJ2-2; no definite D call. V lost 5 bases to trimming and J lost 2 bases, with 9 bases between them. This CDR3 contains 14 residues. Germline assignment: CDR1 MNHNS and CDR2 SASEGT. The CDR3 sequence is CASSPLFNTGELFF. For the CDR3, the DNA is TGTGCCAGCAGTCCCCTCTTTAACACCGGGGAGCTGTTTTTT.

This clonotype has a count of ten or more. V usage is TRBV12-3 or TRBV12-4 and J usage is TRBJ2-3; 14 bases fit TRBD2. Losses at the gene ends were 4 bases for V and 3 bases for J; bases not matched to a gene: 12. The CDR3 is 19 residues long. CDR3 in DNA: TGTGCCAGCAGTTCTCATGGACTAGCGGGAGGCCGAACGACAGATACGCAGTATTTT. Encoded protein: CASSSHGLAGGRTTDTQYF.

In this sample, this clonotype turned up many times. This sequence joins TRBV12-3 or TRBV12-4 and TRBJ1-1; 11 bases are a match to TRBD1. Germline trimming cut 7 bases from V and 7 bases from J; bases unmatched to any gene: 5. The CDR3 contains 13 residues. In nucleotides, the CDR3 is TGTGCCAGCACCTTGGACAGGGGGCTTGAAGCTTTCTTT. Translated: CASTLDRGLEAFF.

This clonotype has a count of ten or more. The CDR3, as DNA: TGTGCCAGCAGTTTCTATTTTATAGCGGGGAGGGGCAATGAGCAGTTCTTC. Its protein product is CASSFYFIAGRGNEQFF. The chain joins TRBV12-3 or TRBV12-4 to TRBJ2-1; 8 bases are a match to TRBD2. This CDR3 has 17 residues. V lost 3 bases, J lost 6 bases, and 13 bases stayed unmatched.

This clonotype has at least ten counts. V is TRBV6-1 and J is TRBJ1-5, with a weak D call TRBD1 (6 bases). V lost 6 bases and J lost 4, with 16 bases in between. The V gene's germline CDR1 is MNHNS and CDR2 SASEGT. The CDR3 has 15 amino acids. In DNA form, the CDR3 reads TGTGCCAGCAGCCCGCGGACAGCCCTTAATCAGCCCCAGCATTTT. It is translated as CASSPRTALNQPQHF.

This clonotype was detected only a few times. The chain joins TRBV14 to TRBJ2-1; TRBD2 matches at 12 bases. Germline CDR1 reads SGHDN; CDR2 reads FVKESK. The CDR3 is 15 residues long. Trimming at V came to 2 bases and at J to 8 bases, leaving 4 bases not matched to a gene. The CDR3 coding sequence is TGTGCCAGCAGCCAACTAGCGGGAGGGCCCTATGAGCAGTTCTTC. Protein: CASSQLAGGPYEQFF.

This clonotype was detected many times. The rearrangement joins TRBV12-3 or TRBV12-4 to TRBJ1-6; D remains ambiguous. CDR3 length: 15 amino acids. The V end lost 2 bases, the J end lost 9 bases, and 14 bases lay between the germline ends. The CDR3: CASSLSAAARSPLHF. CDR3 nucleotides: TGTGCCAGCAGTTTATCAGCCGCGGCGCGTTCACCCCTCCACTTT.

This clonotype was counted many times. The chain couples TRBV12-3 or TRBV12-4 to TRBJ1-5; 8 bases agree with TRBD1. The CDR3 consists of 16 residues. Germline trimming cut 1 base from V and 1 base from J; bases unmatched to any gene: 3. The CDR3 bases are TGTGCCAGCAGTTTAGGTCGGGACAGGAGCAATCAGCCCCAGCATTTT. It is translated as CASSLGRDRSNQPQHF.

This clonotype was recorded many times. The rearrangement links TRBV12-3 or TRBV12-4 to TRBJ1-1; D possibly corresponds to TRBD1 (6 bases). This CDR3 region has 15 residues. Trimming left V 4 bases short and J 2 bases short, with 14 bases between. CDR3 nucleotides: TGTGCCAGCAGTTATCTAAGGACAGCCAACACTGAAGCTTTCTTT. Translated: CASSYLRTANTEAFF.

The V call is TRBV10-3, the J call TRBJ1-5; 9 nucleotides align to TRBD1. J lost 6 bases, V lost 5 bases, and 5 bases had no gene match. The CDR3 is 14 residues long. Germline lookup yields CDR1 ENHRY and CDR2 SYGVKD. The CDR3 here is CAISPGQGGQPQHF. As DNA, the CDR3 is TGTGCCATCAGTCCGGGACAGGGCGGTCAGCCCCAGCATTTT.

In its sample, this clonotype was seen many times. This chain links TRBV3-1 with TRBJ2-7; 9 nucleotides agree with TRBD2. There are 15 residues in the CDR3. Germline V CDR1 and CDR2: LGHDT, YNNKEL (reference sequence). J lost 6 bases, V lost 4 bases, and 10 bases had no gene match. In DNA form, the CDR3 reads TGTGCCAGCAGCCTGAGGACTAGCGCCCCCGTCGAGCAGTACTTC. This codes for CASSLRTSAPVEQYF.

The table lists this clonotype with many counts. The gene calls are TRBV12-3 or TRBV12-4 and TRBJ1-3; D ambiguous. This CDR3 is built from 18 residues. V shed 3 bases and J shed 0 bases, with 18 bases lying between them. CDR3 in amino acids: CASSLRTSGFLSGNTIYF. CDR3 nucleotides: TGTGCCAGCAGTTTGAGAACTTCGGGCTTCCTCTCTGGAAACACCATATATTTT.

This clonotype was seen just once. V is TRBV4-2 and J is TRBJ2-7, with 13 nucleotides matching TRBD2. CDR3 length: 16 residues. V was pared by 4 bases and J by 5 bases, with 8 bases of the junction left unmatched. Germline CDR1 reads LGHNA; CDR2 reads YNFKEQ. In nucleotides, the CDR3 is TGTGCCAGCAGCCCCCGACTAGCGGGAGGAGGGGACGAGCAGTACGTC. Its protein is CASSPRLAGGGDEQYV.